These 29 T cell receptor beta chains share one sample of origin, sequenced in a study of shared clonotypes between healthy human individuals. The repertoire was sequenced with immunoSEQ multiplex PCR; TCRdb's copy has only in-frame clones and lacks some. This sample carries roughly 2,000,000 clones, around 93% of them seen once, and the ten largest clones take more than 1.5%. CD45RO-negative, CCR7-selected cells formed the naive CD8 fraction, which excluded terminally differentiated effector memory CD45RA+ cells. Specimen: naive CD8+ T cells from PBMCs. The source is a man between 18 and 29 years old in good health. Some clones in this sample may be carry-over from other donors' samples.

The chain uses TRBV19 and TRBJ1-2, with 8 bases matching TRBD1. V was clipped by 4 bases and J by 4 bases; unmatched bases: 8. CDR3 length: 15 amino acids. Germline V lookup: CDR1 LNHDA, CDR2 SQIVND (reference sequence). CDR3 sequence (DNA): TGTGCCAGTAGTACCTACCGCGACAGGGGCTATGGCTACACCTTC. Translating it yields CASSTYRDRGYGYTF.

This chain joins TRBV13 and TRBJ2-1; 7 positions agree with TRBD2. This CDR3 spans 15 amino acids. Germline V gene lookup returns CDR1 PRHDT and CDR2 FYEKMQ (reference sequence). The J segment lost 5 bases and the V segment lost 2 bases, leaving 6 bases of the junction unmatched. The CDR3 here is CASSLYGSGDNEQFF. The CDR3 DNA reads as TGTGCCAGCAGCTTATACGGGAGCGGGGACAATGAGCAGTTCTTC.

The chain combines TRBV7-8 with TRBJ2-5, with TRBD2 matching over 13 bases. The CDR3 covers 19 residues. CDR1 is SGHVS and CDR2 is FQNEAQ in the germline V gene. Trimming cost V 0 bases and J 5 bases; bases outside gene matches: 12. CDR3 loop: CASSLAVLELTSGRETQYF. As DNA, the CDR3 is TGTGCCAGCAGCTTAGCGGTTTTGGAGCTGACTAGCGGGAGGGAGACCCAGTACTTC. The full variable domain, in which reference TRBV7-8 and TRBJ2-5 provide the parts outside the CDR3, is GAGVSQSPRYKVAKRGQDVALRCDPISGHVSLFWYQQALGQGPEFLTYFQNEAQLDKSGLPSDRFFAERPEGSVSTLKIQRTQQEDSAVYLCASSLAVLELTSGRETQYFGPGTRLLVL.

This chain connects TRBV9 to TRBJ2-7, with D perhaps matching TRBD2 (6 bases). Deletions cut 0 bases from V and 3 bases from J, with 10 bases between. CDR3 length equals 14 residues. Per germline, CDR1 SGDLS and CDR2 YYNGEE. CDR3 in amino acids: CASSVGGVRYEQYF. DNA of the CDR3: TGTGCCAGCAGCGTAGGCGGGGTCCGCTACGAGCAGTACTTC. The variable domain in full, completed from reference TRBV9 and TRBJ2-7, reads DSGVTQTPKHLITATGQRVTLRCSPRSGDLSVYWYQQSLDQGLQFLIQYYNGEERAKGNILERFSAQQFPDLHSELNLSSLELGDSALYFCASSVGGVRYEQYFGPGTRLTVT.

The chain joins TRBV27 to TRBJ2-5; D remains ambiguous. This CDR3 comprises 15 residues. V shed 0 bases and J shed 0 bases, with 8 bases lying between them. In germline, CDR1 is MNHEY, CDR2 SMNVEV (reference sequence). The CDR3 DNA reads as TGTGCCAGCAGTTTATCTGGCGGCGACCAAGAGACCCAGTACTTC. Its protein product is CASSLSGGDQETQYF.

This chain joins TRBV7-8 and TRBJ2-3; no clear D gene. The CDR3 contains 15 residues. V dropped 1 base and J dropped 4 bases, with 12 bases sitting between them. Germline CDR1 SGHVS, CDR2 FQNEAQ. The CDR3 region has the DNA TGTGCCAGCAGCTTAGGGGTAGGGATGGCAGATACGCAGTATTTT. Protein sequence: CASSLGVGMADTQYF.

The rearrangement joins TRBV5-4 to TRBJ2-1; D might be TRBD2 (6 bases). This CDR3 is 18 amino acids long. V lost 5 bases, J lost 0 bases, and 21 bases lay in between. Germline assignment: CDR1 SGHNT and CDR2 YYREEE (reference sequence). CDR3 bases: TGTGCCAGCAGTCCTGCGGGACGAGAGTTGAGCTCCTACAATGAGCAGTTCTTC. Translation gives CASSPAGRELSSYNEQFF.

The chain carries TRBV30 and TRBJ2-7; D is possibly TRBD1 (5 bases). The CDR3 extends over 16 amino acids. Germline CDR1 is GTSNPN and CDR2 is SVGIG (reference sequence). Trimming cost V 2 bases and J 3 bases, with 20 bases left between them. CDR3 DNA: TGTGCCTGGAGTTTGATGCCGAGGTTGACAGACTACGAGCAGTACTTC. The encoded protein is CAWSLMPRLTDYEQYF.

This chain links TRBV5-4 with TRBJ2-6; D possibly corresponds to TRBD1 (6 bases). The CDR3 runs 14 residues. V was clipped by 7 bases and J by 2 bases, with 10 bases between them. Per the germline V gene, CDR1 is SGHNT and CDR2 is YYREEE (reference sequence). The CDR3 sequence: CASWWGPGANVLTF. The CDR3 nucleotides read TGTGCCAGCTGGTGGGGGCCTGGGGCCAACGTCCTGACTTTC.

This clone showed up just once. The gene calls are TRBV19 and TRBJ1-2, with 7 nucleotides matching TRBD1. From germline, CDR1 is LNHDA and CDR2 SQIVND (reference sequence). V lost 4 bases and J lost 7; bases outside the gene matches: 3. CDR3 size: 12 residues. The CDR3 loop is CASSTRQGGYTF. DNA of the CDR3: TGTGCCAGTAGTACACGACAGGGTGGCTACACCTTC.

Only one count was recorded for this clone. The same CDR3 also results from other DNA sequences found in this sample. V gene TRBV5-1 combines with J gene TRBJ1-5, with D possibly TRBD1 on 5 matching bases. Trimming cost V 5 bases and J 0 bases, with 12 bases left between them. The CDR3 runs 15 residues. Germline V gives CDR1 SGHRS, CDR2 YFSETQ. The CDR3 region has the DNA TGCGCCAGCAGTTTAACAGGACTTAGCAATCAGCCCCAGCATTTT. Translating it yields CASSLTGLSNQPQHF.

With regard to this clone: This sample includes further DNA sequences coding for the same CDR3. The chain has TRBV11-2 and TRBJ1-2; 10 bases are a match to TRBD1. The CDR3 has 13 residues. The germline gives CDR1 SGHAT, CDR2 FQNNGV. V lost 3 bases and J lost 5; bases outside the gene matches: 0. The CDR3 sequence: CASSLGQGYGYTF. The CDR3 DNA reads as TGTGCCAGCAGCTTGGGACAGGGGTATGGCTACACCTTC.

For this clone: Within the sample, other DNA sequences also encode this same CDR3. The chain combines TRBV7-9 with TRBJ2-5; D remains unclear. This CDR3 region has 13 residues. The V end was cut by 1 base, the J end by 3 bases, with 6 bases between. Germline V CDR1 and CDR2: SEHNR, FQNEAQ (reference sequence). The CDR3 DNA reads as TGTGCCAGCAGCTTAGGGGTAGAAGAGACCCAGTACTTC. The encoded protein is CASSLGVEETQYF.

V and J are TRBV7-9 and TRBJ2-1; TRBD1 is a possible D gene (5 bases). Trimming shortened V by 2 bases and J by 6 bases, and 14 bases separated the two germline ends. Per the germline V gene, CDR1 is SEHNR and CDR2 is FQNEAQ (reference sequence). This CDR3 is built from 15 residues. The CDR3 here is CASSLTGPRPNEQFF. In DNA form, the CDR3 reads TGTGCCAGCAGCTTAACAGGTCCGCGACCCAATGAGCAGTTCTTC.

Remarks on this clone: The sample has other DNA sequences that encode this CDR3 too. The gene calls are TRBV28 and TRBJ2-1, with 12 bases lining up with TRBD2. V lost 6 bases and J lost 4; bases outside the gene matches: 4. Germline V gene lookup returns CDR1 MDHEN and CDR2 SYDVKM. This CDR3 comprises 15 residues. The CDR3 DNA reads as TGTGCCAGCAGGACTAGCGGGAGCTCTTACAATGAGCAGTTCTTC. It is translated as CASRTSGSSYNEQFF.

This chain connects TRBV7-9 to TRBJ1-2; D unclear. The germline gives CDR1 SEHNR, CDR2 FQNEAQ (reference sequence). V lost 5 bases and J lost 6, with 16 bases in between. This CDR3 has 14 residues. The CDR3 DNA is TGTGCCAGCAGCCCTACCCTGAGTACCAATGGCTACACCTTC. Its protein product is CASSPTLSTNGYTF.

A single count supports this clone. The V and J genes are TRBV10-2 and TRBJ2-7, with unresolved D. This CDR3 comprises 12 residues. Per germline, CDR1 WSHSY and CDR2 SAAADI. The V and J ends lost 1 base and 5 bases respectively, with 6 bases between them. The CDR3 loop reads CASSELRHEQYF. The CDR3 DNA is TGCGCCAGCAGTGAGTTGCGTCACGAGCAGTACTTC.

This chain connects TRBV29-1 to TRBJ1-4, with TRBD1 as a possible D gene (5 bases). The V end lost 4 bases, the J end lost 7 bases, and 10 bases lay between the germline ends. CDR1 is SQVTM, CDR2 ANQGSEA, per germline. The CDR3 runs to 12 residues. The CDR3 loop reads CSVGGFGEKLFF. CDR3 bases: TGCAGCGTTGGGGGGTTTGGTGAAAAACTGTTTTTT. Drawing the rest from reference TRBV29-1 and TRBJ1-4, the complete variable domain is SAVISQKPSRDICQRGTSLTIQCQVDSQVTMMFWYRQQPGQSLTLIATANQGSEATYESGFVIDKFPISRPNLTFSTLTVSNMSPEDSSIYLCSVGGFGEKLFFGSGTQLSVL.

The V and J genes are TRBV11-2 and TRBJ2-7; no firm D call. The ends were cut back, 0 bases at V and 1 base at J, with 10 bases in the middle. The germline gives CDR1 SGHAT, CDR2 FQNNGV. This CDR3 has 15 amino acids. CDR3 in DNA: TGTGCCAGCAGCTTAGATCCGGCCGCTTCCTACGAGCAGTACTTC. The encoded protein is CASSLDPAASYEQYF.

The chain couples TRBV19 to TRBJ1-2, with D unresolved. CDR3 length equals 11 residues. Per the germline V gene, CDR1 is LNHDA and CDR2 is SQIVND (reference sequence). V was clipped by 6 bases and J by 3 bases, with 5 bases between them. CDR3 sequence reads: CASRGDYGYTF. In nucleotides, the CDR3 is TGTGCCAGTAGGGGTGACTATGGCTACACCTTC.

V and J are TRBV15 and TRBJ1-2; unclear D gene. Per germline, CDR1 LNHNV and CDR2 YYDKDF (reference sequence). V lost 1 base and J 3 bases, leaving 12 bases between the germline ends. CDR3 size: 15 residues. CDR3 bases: TGTGCCACCAGCAGAGGGGAAGGGTTCCACTATGGCTACACCTTC. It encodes CATSRGEGFHYGYTF.

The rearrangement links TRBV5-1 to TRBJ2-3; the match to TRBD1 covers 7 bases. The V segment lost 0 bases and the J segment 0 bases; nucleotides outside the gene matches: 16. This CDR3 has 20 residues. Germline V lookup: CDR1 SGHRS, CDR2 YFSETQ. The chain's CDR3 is CASSLAVLGAKQGSTDTQYF. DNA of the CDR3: TGCGCCAGCAGCTTGGCAGTGCTTGGGGCAAAACAGGGGAGCACAGATACGCAGTATTTT.

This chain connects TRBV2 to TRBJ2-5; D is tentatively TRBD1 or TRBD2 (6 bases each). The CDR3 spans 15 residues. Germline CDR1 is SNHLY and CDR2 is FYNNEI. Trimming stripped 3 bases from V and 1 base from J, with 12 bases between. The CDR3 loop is CASSDEGEAQETQYF. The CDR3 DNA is TGTGCCAGCAGTGATGAGGGGGAGGCCCAAGAGACCCAGTACTTC.

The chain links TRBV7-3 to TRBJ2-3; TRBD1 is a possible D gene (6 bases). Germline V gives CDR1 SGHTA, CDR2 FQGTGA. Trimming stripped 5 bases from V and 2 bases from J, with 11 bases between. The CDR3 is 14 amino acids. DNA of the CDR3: TGTGCCAGCAGCCATACAGGGTCCACAGATACGCAGTATTTT. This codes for CASSHTGSTDTQYF.

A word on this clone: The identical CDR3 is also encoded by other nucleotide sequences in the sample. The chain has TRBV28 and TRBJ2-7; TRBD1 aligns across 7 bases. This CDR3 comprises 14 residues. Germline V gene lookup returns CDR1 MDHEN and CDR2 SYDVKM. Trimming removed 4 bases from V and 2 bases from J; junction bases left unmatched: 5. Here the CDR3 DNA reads TGTGCCAGCAGTTCCCGGGACAGCCCCTACGAGCAGTACTTC. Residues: CASSSRDSPYEQYF.

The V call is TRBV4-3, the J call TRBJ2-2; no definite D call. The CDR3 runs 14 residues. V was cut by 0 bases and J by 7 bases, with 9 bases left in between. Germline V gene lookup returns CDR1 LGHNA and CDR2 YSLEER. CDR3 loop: CASSQEWAVGELFF. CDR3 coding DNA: TGCGCCAGCAGCCAAGAGTGGGCAGTCGGGGAGCTGTTTTTT.

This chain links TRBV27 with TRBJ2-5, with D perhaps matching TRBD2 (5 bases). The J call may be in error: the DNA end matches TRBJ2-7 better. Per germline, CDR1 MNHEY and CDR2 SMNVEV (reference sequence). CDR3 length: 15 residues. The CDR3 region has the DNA TGTGCCAGCAGTCCCTTACACCGGGACTCCTACGAGCAGTACTTC. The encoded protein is CASSPLHRDSYEQYF.

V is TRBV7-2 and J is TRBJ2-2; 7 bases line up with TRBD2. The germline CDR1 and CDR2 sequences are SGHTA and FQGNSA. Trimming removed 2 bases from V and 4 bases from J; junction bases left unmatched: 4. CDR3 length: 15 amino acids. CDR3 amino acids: CASSLILASTGELFF. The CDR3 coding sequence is TGTGCCAGCAGCTTAATACTAGCGAGCACCGGGGAGCTGTTTTTT.

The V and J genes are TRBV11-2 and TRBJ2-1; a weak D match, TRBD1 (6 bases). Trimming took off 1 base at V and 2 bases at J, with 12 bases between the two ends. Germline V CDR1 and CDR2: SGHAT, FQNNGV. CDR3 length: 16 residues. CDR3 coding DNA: TGTGCCAGCAGCTTAGGGATCAGGGGCCCCTACAATGAGCAGTTCTTC. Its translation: CASSLGIRGPYNEQFF.